The sample holds many counts of the clone carrying this TCR beta chain. Its target is unknown. The sample belongs to a study of CD8+CD57+ T cells in acquired aplastic anemia. Study summary: Recorded DNA amounts for sorted CD4+ and CD8+ cells had an average of about 3.5 ug. Overall study results and limits: Controls and patients did not differ significantly in CD8+ Simpson's diversity. Patients and controls shared approximately 30 CD8+ CDR3 sequences.

CDR3 length equals 13 residues. With 10 bases clipped from V and 3 bases from J, the junction kept 5 bases outside the gene matches. The germline V gene has CDR1 ENHRY and CDR2 SYGVKD. TCR beta VDJ combinations and CDR3 sequences were profiled from genomic DNA. TCRdb processed the reads anew with MiXCR; each CDR3 protein has one entry. The profile shows roughly 81,000 distinct CDR3 sequences, less than 60% of them singletons. J is TRBJ2-1 and V is TRBV10-3; 8 bases map to TRBD2. The sequencing sample was made of sorted CD4+, CD8+, or CD8+CD57+ T cells (not recorded which) from PBMCs. The sequence came from a human donor in good health, serving as a control. Here the CDR3 reads CATWAGGYNEQFF. In DNA, the CDR3 is TGTGCCACCTGGGCGGGAGGCTACAATGAGCAGTTCTTC.